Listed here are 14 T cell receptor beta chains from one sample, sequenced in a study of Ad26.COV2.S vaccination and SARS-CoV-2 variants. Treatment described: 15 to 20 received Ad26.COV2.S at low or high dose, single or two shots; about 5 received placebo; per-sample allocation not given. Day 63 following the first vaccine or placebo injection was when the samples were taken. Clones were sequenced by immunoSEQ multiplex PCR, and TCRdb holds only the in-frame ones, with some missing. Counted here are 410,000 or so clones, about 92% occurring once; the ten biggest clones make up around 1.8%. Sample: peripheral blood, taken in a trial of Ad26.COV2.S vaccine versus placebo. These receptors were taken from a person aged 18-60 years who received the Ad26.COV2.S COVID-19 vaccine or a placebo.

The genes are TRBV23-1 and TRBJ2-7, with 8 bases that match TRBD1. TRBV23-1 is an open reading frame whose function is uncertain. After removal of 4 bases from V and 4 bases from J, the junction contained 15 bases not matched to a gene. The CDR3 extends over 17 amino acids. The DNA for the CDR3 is TGCGCCAGCAGTCTCCCGACTACAGGGGGTTTTTCTTACGAGCAGTACTTC. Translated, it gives CASSLPTTGGFSYEQYF.

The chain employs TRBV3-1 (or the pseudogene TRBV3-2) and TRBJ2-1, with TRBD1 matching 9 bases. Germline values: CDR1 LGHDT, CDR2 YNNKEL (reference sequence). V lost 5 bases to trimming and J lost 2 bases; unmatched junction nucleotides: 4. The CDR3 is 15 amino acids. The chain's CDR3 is CASSTGDRAYNEQFF. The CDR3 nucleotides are TGTGCCAGCAGCACCGGGGACAGGGCCTACAATGAGCAGTTCTTC.

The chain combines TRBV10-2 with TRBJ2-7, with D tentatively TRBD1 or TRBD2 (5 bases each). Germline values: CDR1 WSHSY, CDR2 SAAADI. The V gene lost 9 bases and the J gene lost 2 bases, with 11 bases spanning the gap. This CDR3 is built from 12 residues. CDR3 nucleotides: TGCGCCAGGGGGGACCGCACCTACGAGCAGTACTTC. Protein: CARGDRTYEQYF.

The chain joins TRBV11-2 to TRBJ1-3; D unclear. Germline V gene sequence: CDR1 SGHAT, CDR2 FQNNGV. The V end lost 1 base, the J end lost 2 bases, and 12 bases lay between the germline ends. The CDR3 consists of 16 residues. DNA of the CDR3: TGTGCCAGCAGCTTAGTGGGCATGCAAACTGGAAACACCATATATTTT. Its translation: CASSLVGMQTGNTIYF.

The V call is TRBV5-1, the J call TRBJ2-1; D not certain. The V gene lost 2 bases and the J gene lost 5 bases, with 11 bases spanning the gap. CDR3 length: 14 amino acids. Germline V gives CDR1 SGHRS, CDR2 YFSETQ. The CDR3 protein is CASSFGDADNEQFF. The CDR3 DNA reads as TGCGCCAGCAGCTTTGGTGACGCCGACAATGAGCAGTTCTTC.

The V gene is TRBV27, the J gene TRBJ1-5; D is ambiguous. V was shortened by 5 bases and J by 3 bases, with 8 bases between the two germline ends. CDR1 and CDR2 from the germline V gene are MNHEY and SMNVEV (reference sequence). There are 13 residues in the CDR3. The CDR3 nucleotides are TGTGCCAGCAGTAAGGGTTTCAATCAGCCCCAGCATTTT. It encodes CASSKGFNQPQHF.

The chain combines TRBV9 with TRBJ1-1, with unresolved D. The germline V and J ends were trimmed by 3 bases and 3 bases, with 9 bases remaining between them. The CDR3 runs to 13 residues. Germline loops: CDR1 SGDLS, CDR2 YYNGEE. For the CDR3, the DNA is TGTGCCAGCAGCGCCGGGGAGTACACTGAAGCTTTCTTT. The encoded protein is CASSAGEYTEAFF.

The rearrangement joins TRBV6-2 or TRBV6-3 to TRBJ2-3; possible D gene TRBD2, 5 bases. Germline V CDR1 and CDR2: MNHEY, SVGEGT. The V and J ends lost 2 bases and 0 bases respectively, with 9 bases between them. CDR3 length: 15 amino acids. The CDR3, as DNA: TGTGCCAGCAGTTACCGGGGAGCTAGCACAGATACGCAGTATTTT. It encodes CASSYRGASTDTQYF.

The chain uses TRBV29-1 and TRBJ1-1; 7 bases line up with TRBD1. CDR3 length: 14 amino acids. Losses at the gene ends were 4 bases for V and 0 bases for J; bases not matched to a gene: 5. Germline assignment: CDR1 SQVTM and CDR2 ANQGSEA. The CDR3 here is CSVGTGLMNTEAFF. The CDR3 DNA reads TGCAGCGTTGGGACAGGCCTTATGAACACTGAAGCTTTCTTT. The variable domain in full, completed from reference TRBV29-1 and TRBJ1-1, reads SAVISQKPSRDICQRGTSLTIQCQVDSQVTMMFWYRQQPGQSLTLIATANQGSEATYESGFVIDKFPISRPNLTFSTLTVSNMSPEDSSIYLCSVGTGLMNTEAFFGQGTRLTVV.

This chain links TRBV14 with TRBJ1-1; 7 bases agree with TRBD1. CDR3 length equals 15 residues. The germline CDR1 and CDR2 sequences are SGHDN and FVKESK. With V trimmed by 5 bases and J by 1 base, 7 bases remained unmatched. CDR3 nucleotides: TGTGCCAGCAGCGGACAGACAGGGCGGAACACTGAAGCTTTCTTT. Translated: CASSGQTGRNTEAFF.

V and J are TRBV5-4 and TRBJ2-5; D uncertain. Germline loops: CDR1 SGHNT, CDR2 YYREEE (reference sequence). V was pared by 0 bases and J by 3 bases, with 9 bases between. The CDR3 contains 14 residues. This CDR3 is CASSLEQREETQYF. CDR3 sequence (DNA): TGTGCCAGCAGCTTGGAACAGAGAGAAGAGACCCAGTACTTC.

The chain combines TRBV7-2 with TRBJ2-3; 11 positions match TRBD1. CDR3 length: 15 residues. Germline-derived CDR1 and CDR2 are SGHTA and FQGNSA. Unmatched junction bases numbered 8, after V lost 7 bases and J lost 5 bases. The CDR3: CASTRTGGSGDTQYF. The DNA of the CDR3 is TGTGCCAGCACCAGGACAGGGGGCTCGGGAGATACGCAGTATTTT.

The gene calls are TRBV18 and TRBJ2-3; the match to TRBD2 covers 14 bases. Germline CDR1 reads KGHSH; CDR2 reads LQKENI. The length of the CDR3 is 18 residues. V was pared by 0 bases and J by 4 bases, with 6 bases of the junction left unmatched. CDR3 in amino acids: CASSPPPGLAGGSDTQYF. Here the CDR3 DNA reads TGTGCCAGCTCACCACCACCTGGACTAGCGGGGGGCTCAGATACGCAGTATTTT.

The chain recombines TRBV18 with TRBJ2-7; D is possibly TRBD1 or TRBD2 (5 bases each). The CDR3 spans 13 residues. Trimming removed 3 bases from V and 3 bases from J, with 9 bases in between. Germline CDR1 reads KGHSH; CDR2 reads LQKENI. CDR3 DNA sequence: TGTGCCAGCTCACCGGGACGGAACTACGAGCAGTACTTC. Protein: CASSPGRNYEQYF.